The source of this T cell receptor beta chain is a study of shared clonotypes between healthy human individuals. The overall study: Donors, aged 18 to 49, were a couple of women and three men. Each donor contributed plates that comprised three CD4 naive, three CD4 memory, two CD8 naive and one CD8 memory.

Points on this clone: Its target is not known.

Findings of the study overall: Among the subsets, naive ones generally showed larger estimated richness than memory ones.

TCRdb keeps only in-frame clones here, not all; method: immunoSEQ multiplex PCR. This table has approximately 2.1 million clones, 85% to 95% appearing once. CDR1 MGHDK and CDR2 SYGVNS come from the germline V gene. The CDR3 has 13 residues. V was pared by 4 bases and J by 5 bases, with 11 bases between. Source material: naive CD4+ T cells from PBMCs. The subset here: CD45RA+ positively selected. V gene TRBV25-1 combines with J gene TRBJ1-1; D is unclear. This clonotype was sampled from a man aged 18 to 35 in good health. Some clones in this sample may be carry-over from other donors' samples. The CDR3 reads CASSGMRVTEAFF. CDR3 nucleotides: TGTGCCAGCAGTGGGATGAGGGTTACTGAAGCTTTCTTT.